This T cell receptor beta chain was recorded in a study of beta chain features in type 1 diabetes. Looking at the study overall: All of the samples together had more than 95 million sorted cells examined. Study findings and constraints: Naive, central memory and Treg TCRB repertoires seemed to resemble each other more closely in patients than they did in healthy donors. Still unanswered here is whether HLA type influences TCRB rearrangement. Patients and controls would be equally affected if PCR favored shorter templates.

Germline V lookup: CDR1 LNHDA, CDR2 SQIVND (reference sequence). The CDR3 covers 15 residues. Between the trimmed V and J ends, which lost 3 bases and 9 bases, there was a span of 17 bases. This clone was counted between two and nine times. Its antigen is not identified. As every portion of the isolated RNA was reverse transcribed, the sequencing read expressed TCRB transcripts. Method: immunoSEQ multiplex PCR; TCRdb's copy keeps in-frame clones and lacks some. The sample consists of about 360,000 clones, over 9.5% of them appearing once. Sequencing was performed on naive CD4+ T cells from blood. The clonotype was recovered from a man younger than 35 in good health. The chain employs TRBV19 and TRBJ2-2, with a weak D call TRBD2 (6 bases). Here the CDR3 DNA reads TGTGCCAGTAGTATGGCGGGGACGGCCTCGCGGGAGCTGTTTTTT. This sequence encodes CASSMAGTASRELFF.